The 28 T cell receptor beta chains below were found in one sample sequenced in a study of vaccination effects on CD4 cells after COVID-19. Having been cultured for roughly 11 days, the cells underwent CD4+ T cell isolation. Either the BNT162b2 or mRNA-1273 vaccine was given to participants in two doses. No antigen has been identified for these receptors. The table came from immunoSEQ multiplex PCR; TCRdb's copy has only in-frame clones and leaves some out. The table lists fewer than 75,000 clones, around 84% of them singletons. Here the sequenced sample was CD4+ T cells from PBMCs cultured without peptide, taken after COVID-19 vaccination. Receptors were obtained from a human donor who received a COVID-19 vaccine.

The chain couples TRBV28 to TRBJ1-5, with D hard to call. The V and J ends lost 6 bases and 1 base respectively, with 19 bases between them. The CDR3 length is 17 residues. In germline, CDR1 is MDHEN, CDR2 SYDVKM. As DNA, the CDR3 is TGTGCCAGCAGCCCGATCTGGGGAGGTAGCAGCAATCAGCCCCAGCATTTT. Translating gives CASSPIWGGSSNQPQHF.

V is TRBV20-1 and J is TRBJ1-2; D is unresolved. V was trimmed by 3 bases and J by 8 bases, leaving 10 bases between them. The CDR3 sequence is 11 residues long. Germline CDR1 reads DFQATT; CDR2 reads SNEGSKA (reference sequence). The chain's CDR3 is CSARMDYGYTF. CDR3 coding DNA: TGCAGTGCTAGGATGGATTACGGCTACACCTTC.

The chain couples TRBV5-1 to TRBJ2-6; tentatively, D is TRBD1 or TRBD2 (6 bases each). The CDR3 spans 15 residues. The ends were cut back, 4 bases at V and 9 bases at J, with 17 bases in the middle. Germline V gene data show CDR1 as SGHRS and CDR2 as YFSETQ. The CDR3 protein is CASSPGEGHYNVLTF. In DNA form, the CDR3 reads TGCGCCAGCAGCCCGGGAGAGGGACACTACAACGTCCTGACTTTC.

V usage is TRBV7-8 and J usage is TRBJ1-5, with TRBD1 matching over 8 bases. V gave up 1 base and J gave up 6 bases; unmatched junction bases: 5. The CDR3 contains 15 residues. CDR1 and CDR2 from the germline V gene are SGHVS and FQNEAQ. The CDR3 nucleotides read TGTGCCAGCAGCTTAGGGGGACAGGCGGGTCAGCCCCAGCATTTT. It translates to CASSLGGQAGQPQHF.

This clone showed up just once. The chain has TRBV6-5 and TRBJ2-1; D is possibly TRBD1 (5 bases). Germline V gene sequence: CDR1 MNHEY, CDR2 SVGAGI. CDR3 length equals 15 residues. With 2 bases removed from V and 8 bases from J, the gap between germline ends came to 16 bases. In DNA form, the CDR3 reads TGTGCCAGCAGTTACGGGGCAGGGAATTTCGATGAGCAGTTCTTC. As protein: CASSYGAGNFDEQFF.

This chain uses TRBV11-2 with TRBJ2-5; D gene ambiguous. The CDR3 has 16 amino acids. V was trimmed by 1 base and J by 7 bases, leaving 19 bases between them. Germline CDR1 and CDR2: SGHAT and FQNNGV. This CDR3 is CASSLGFGSSSGTQYF. CDR3 DNA sequence: TGTGCCAGCAGCTTAGGTTTTGGCTCGTCATCGGGGACCCAGTACTTC.

In this sample, this clone turned up a few times. This chain connects TRBV19 to TRBJ2-3, with 7 positions matching TRBD2. Germline-derived CDR1 and CDR2 are LNHDA and SQIVND (reference sequence). After removal of 7 bases from V and 2 bases from J, the junction contained 12 bases not matched to a gene. The CDR3 length is 16 residues. This CDR3 is CASKTVAGTLTDTQYF. The CDR3 region has the DNA TGTGCCAGTAAGACGGTAGCGGGCACCCTCACAGATACGCAGTATTTT. The full variable domain, in which reference TRBV19 and TRBJ2-3 provide the parts outside the CDR3, is DGGITQSPKYLFRKEGQNVTLSCEQNLNHDAMYWYRQDPGQGLRLIYYSQIVNDFQKGDIAEGYSVSREKKESFPLTVTSAQKNPTAFYLCASKTVAGTLTDTQYFGPGTRLTVL.

This clone was recorded at least ten times. The gene calls are TRBV11-2 and TRBJ1-5; a possible D gene is TRBD1 (6 bases). The CDR3 is made up of 13 amino acids. Looked up from germline, CDR1 is SGHAT and CDR2 is FQNNGV. V was cut by 5 bases and J by 4 bases, with 9 bases left in between. The CDR3 region has the DNA TGTGCCAGCAGCCTGGGACAAAATCAGCCCCAGCATTTT. Its translation is CASSLGQNQPQHF.

This clone occurred a few times. This sample also contains other DNA sequences that code for the same CDR3. The V call is TRBV30, the J call TRBJ1-6; 8 bases match TRBD1. Trimming at V came to 5 bases and at J to 9 bases, leaving 0 bases not matched to a gene. The CDR3 has 11 residues. Per the germline V gene, CDR1 is GTSNPN and CDR2 is SVGIG (reference sequence). CDR3 nucleotides: TGTGCCTGGGACAGGGGTTCACCCCTCCACTTT. Protein: CAWDRGSPLHF.

About this clone itself: At one end, the junction sequence differs from germline, possibly due to a read error. The chain combines TRBV2 with TRBJ2-5; 8 bases are a match to TRBD1. The V gene's germline CDR1 is SNHLY and CDR2 FYNNEI. The CDR3 sequence is 13 residues long. This CDR3 is CFTRTGPQETQYF. CDR3 coding DNA: TGCTTTACCCGGACAGGGCCTCAAGAGACCCAGTACTTC.

This chain links TRBV7-9 with TRBJ1-6, with D uncertain. V dropped 1 base and J dropped 11 bases, with 12 bases sitting between them. Germline V lookup: CDR1 SEHNR, CDR2 FQNEAQ (reference sequence). This CDR3 is 14 amino acids long. The CDR3 bases are TGTGCCAGCAGCTTAGGGGGTCAGGACCCACCCCTCCACTTT. It yields the protein CASSLGGQDPPLHF.

The CDR3 coding sequence is TGTGCCAGCAGCGTAGCGGGGTTGGGTCGTGAAAAACTGTTTTTT. The encoded protein is CASSVAGLGREKLFF. The V and J genes are TRBV9 and TRBJ1-4, with unresolved D. The germline CDR1 and CDR2 sequences are SGDLS and YYNGEE. Trimming cost V 0 bases and J 7 bases, with 13 bases left between them. The CDR3 consists of 15 residues.

This clone was observed a single time. The chain links TRBV18 to TRBJ2-5; 7 bases are shared with TRBD1. With 1 base clipped from V and 5 bases from J, the junction kept 1 base outside the gene matches. Germline CDR1 is KGHSH and CDR2 is LQKENI. The CDR3 loop spans 13 amino acids. This CDR3 is CASSPQGAETQYF. DNA for the CDR3: TGTGCCAGCTCACCACAGGGGGCGGAGACCCAGTACTTC.

This sequence joins TRBV28 and TRBJ1-3; D gene uncertain. There are 17 residues in the CDR3. The V end lost 2 bases, the J end lost 4 bases, and 18 bases lay between the germline ends. Germline assignment: CDR1 MDHEN and CDR2 SYDVKM. The CDR3 DNA reads as TGTGCCAGCAGTTTACCCGCCGTCGGGTCGCAAGGAAACACCATATATTTT. Its translation: CASSLPAVGSQGNTIYF.

In this sample, this clone is medium-sized. CDR3 DNA: TGCAGCGTTGTGCTGGGAAGCTATGGCTACACCTTC. This sequence encodes CSVVLGSYGYTF. The genes are TRBV29-1 and TRBJ1-2; D ambiguous. Trimming cost V 4 bases and J 4 bases, with 10 bases left between them. This CDR3 has 12 residues. Germline loops: CDR1 SQVTM, CDR2 ANQGSEA.

This clone showed up just a few times. The chain joins TRBV25-1 to TRBJ2-7; D is undetermined. This CDR3 spans 13 amino acids. Trimming cost V 0 bases and J 3 bases, with 6 bases left between them. CDR1 MGHDK and CDR2 SYGVNS come from the germline V gene. The CDR3, as DNA: TGTGCCAGCAGTGAATACGGGTTCTACGAGCAGTACTTC. This gives the protein CASSEYGFYEQYF.

The V call is TRBV7-2, the J call TRBJ2-7; D uncertain. This CDR3 is built from 14 residues. The V and J ends lost 6 bases and 1 base respectively, with 13 bases between them. Germline CDR1 reads SGHTA; CDR2 reads FQGNSA. The CDR3 DNA is TGTGCCAGCAGAAGGAGTACGGGTTCCTACGAGCAGTACTTC. Translation gives CASRRSTGSYEQYF.

In this sample, this clone turned up a few times. The genes are TRBV4-2 and TRBJ2-2, with D possibly TRBD1 on 6 matching bases. V lost 4 bases, J lost 4 bases, and 13 bases lay in between. The CDR3 consists of 15 residues. CDR1 is LGHNA and CDR2 is YNFKEQ in the germline V gene. The CDR3 here is CASSRGTGSTGELFF. CDR3 in DNA: TGTGCCAGCAGCCGAGGAACAGGGAGCACCGGGGAGCTGTTTTTT.

The rearrangement links TRBV28 to TRBJ1-5, with a tentative D call TRBD1 (6 bases). CDR1 is MDHEN, CDR2 SYDVKM, per germline. V lost 2 bases and J 6 bases, leaving 17 bases between the germline ends. CDR3 length: 16 amino acids. CDR3 nucleotides: TGTGCCAGCAGTTTACAGGCAGGGGTAAGGGGTCAGCCCCAGCATTTT. Its protein product is CASSLQAGVRGQPQHF.

The rearrangement joins TRBV6-5 to TRBJ1-6, with a weak D call TRBD1 (5 bases). The CDR3 covers 15 residues. Looked up from germline, CDR1 is MNHEY and CDR2 is SVGAGI. The germline V and J ends were trimmed by 0 bases and 9 bases, with 12 bases remaining between them. The CDR3 region is CASSYSGRVGSPLHF. The CDR3 DNA reads TGTGCCAGCAGTTACTCGGGCAGGGTGGGTTCACCCCTCCACTTT.

The sample holds a few counts of this clone. The chain has TRBV2 and TRBJ2-3, with 8 bases aligning to TRBD1. Trimming removed 3 bases from V and 8 bases from J; junction bases left unmatched: 7. The CDR3 length is 14 residues. The germline CDR1 and CDR2 sequences are SNHLY and FYNNEI. The CDR3 nucleotides are TGTGCCAGCAGTGATGGACAGGGTTTTGTTACGCAGTATTTT. This gives the protein CASSDGQGFVTQYF.

The chain couples TRBV9 to TRBJ1-2; 10 nucleotides match TRBD1. The CDR3 spans 15 residues. Per the germline V gene, CDR1 is SGDLS and CDR2 is YYNGEE. V trimming: 0 bases; J trimming: 7 bases; junction bases outside the gene matches: 6. The DNA for the CDR3 is TGTGCCAGCAGCGTAGAACGACAGGGGGCAAGTGGCTACACCTTC. This gives the protein CASSVERQGASGYTF.

This clone has only a few counts. This chain connects TRBV7-2 to TRBJ1-1, with D tentatively TRBD1 (5 bases). The V and J ends lost 1 base and 6 bases respectively, with 9 bases between them. CDR1 and CDR2 (germline): SGHTA, FQGNSA. The CDR3 spans 13 residues. CDR3 loop: CASSLGGGSEAFF. CDR3 nucleotides: TGTGCCAGCAGCTTAGGGGGGGGTTCTGAAGCTTTCTTT.

The V gene is TRBV5-1, the J gene TRBJ2-7; D is undetermined. Germline V lookup: CDR1 SGHRS, CDR2 YFSETQ. V was shortened by 0 bases and J by 3 bases, with 7 bases between the two germline ends. This CDR3 is built from 13 residues. The CDR3 loop is CASSLGAFYEQYF. Written as DNA, the CDR3 is TGCGCCAGCAGCTTGGGGGCATTCTACGAGCAGTACTTC.

V usage is TRBV3-1 (or the pseudogene TRBV3-2) and J usage is TRBJ2-1; D assignment may be TRBD1 or TRBD2 (5 bases each). This CDR3 is built from 12 residues. Per the germline V gene, CDR1 is LGHDT and CDR2 is YNNKEL (reference sequence). The germline V and J ends were trimmed by 5 bases and 7 bases, with 9 bases remaining between them. The CDR3 loop is CASSKWGNEQFF. The CDR3 region has the DNA TGTGCCAGCAGCAAATGGGGGAATGAGCAGTTCTTC.

This rearrangement joins TRBV6-5 to TRBJ2-5; D gene ambiguous. With 8 bases removed from V and 5 bases from J, the gap between germline ends came to 18 bases. This CDR3 comprises 14 residues. Germline values: CDR1 MNHEY, CDR2 SVGAGI. Here the CDR3 reads CASAGSPGLETQYF. The CDR3 DNA is TGTGCCAGCGCAGGCAGCCCAGGCCTGGAGACCCAGTACTTC.

The rearrangement links TRBV29-1 to TRBJ2-1, with D perhaps assigned TRBD1 or TRBD2 (5 bases each). The CDR3 totals 14 residues. Germline CDR1 and CDR2: SQVTM and ANQGSEA. Trimming pared 3 bases from V and 2 bases from J, leaving 11 bases between. CDR3 residues: CSVDSRDPYNEQFF. CDR3 in DNA: TGCAGCGTTGACTCTCGGGACCCCTACAATGAGCAGTTCTTC.

The chain recombines TRBV6-5 with TRBJ2-1; 7 bases are a match to TRBD1. The CDR3 covers 15 residues. CDR1 and CDR2 (germline): MNHEY, SVGAGI. The V and J ends lost 7 bases and 0 bases, in that order; junction bases with no gene match: 6. For the CDR3, the DNA is TGTGCCAGCAACGGACAGGTCGTCTCCTACAATGAGCAGTTCTTC. Translated, it gives CASNGQVVSYNEQFF.